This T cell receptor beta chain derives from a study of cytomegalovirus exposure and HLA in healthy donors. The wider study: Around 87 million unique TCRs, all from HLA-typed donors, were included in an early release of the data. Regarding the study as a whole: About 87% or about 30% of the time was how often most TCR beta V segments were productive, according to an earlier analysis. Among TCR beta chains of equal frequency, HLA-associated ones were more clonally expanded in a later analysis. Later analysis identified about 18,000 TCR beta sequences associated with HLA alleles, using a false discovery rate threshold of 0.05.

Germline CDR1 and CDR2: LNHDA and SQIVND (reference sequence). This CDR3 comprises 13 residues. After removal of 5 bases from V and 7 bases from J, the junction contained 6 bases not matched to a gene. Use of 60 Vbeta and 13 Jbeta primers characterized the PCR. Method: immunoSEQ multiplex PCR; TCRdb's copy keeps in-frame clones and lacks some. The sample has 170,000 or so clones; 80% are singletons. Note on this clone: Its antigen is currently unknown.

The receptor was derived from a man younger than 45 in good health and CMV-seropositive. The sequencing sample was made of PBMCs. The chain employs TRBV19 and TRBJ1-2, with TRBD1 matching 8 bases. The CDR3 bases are TGTGCCAGTAGTGAGGGACAGGATGGTGGCTACACCTTC. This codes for CASSEGQDGGYTF.